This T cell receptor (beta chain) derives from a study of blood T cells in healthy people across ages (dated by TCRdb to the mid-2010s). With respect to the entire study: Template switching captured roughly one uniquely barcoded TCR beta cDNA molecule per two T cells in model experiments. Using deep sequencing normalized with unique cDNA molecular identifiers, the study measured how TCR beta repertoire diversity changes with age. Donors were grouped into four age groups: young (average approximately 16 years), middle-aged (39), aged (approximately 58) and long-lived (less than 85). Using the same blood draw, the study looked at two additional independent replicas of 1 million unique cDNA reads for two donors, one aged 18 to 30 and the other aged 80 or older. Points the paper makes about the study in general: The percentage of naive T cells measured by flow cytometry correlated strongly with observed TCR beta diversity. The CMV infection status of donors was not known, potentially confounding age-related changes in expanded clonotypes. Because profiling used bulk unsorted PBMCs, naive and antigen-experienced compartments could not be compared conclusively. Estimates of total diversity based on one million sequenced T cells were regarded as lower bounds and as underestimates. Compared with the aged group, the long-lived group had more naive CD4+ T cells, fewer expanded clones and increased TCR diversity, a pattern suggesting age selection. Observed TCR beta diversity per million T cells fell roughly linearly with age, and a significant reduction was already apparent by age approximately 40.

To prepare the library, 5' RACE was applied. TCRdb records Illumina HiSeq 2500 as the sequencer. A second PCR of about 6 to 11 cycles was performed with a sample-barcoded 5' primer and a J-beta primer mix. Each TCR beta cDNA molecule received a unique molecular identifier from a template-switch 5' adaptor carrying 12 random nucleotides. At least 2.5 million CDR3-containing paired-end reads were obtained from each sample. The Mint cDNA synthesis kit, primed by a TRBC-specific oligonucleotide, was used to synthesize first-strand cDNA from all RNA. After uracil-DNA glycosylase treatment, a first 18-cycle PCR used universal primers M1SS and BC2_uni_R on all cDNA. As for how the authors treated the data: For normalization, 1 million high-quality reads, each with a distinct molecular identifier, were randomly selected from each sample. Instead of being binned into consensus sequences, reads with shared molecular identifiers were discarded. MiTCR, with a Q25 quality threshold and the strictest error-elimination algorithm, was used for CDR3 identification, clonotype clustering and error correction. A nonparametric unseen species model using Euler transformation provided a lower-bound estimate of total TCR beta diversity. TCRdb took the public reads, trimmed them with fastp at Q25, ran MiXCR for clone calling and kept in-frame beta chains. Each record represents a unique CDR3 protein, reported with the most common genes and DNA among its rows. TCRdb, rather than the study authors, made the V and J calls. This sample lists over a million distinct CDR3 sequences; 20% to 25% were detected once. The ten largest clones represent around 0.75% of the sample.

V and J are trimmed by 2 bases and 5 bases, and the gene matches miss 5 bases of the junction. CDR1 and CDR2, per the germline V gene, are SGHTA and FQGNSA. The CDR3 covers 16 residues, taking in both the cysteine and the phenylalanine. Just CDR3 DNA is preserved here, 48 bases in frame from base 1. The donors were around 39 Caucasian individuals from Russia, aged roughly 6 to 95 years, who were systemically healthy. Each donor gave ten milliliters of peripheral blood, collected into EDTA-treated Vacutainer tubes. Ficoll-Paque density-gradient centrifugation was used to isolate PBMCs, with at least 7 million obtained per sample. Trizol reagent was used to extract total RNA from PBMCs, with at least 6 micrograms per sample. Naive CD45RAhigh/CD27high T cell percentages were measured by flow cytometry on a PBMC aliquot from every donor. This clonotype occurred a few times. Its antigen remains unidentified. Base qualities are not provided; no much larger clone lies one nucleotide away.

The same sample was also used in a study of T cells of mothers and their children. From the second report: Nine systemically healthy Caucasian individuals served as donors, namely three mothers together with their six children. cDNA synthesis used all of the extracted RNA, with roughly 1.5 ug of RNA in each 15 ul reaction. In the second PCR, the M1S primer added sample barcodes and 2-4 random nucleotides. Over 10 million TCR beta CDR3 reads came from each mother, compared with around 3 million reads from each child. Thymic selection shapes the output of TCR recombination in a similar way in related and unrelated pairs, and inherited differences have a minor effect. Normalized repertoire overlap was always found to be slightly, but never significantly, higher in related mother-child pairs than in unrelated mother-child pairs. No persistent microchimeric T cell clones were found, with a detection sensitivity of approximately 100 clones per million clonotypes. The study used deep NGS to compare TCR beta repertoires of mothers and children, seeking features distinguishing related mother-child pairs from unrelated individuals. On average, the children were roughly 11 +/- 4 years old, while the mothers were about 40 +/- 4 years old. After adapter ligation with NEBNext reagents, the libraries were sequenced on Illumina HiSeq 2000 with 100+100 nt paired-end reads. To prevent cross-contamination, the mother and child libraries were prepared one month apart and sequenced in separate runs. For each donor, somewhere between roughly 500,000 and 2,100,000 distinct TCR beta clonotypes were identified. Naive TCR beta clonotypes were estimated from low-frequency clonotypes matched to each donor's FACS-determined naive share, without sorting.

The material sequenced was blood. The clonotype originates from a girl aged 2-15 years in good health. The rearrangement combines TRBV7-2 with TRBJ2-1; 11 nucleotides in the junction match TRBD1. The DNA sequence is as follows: TGTGCCAGCAGCTTAAGGACAGGGGGCGCCCACAATGAGCAGTTCTTC. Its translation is CASSLRTGGAHNEQFF.